The clone carrying this T cell receptor beta chain came up a few times. Its antigen is unidentified. This specimen comes from a study of identical twins. Regarding the study as a whole: For zero-insertion analyses, partial confounding could come from invariant MAIT and iNKT cells. Cord blood's abundant beta clonotypes had fewer insertions, unlike memory repertoires.

Germline V CDR1 and CDR2: SEHNR, FQNEAQ (reference sequence). Deletions cut 4 bases from V and 5 bases from J, with 14 bases between. The CDR3 loop spans 14 amino acids. In TCRdb, the 5' RACE reads were re-called with MiXCR into one record per CDR3 protein. The sample holds about 890,000 distinct CDR3 sequences, more than 9% seen once. These data also featured in a second study, about yellow fever vaccine responses in identical twins.

The chain recombines TRBV7-9 with TRBJ2-5; D perhaps matches TRBD2 (6 bases). The sample comprised PBMCs. This clonotype originated in a woman aged 18-29 years in good health. CDR3 protein: CASSSATRGETQYF. For the CDR3, the DNA is TGTGCCAGCAGCTCGGCCACCCGGGGGGAGACCCAGTACTTC.